This record looks at one T cell receptor beta chain sequence and its context. Its cognate antigen is unknown. Assay: immunoSEQ multiplex PCR; the TCRdb copy retains only in-frame clones and omits some. The data hold approximately 25,000 clones, with 75% to 85% observed a single time. Unexposed donor CD4+ T cells date from about 2011-2019, before the COVID-19 pandemic. After about 10 days of culture, CD4+ T cells were isolated. Unexposed-donor CD4+ T cells were probed with SARS-CoV-2 S/N and four cold-coronavirus spikes, cells permitting. The CDR3 contains 14 residues. CDR1 is WSHSY and CDR2 is SAAADI in the germline V gene. Trimming shortened V by 5 bases and J by 9 bases, and 16 bases separated the two germline ends. This record belongs to a study of CD4 T cells in relation to SARS-CoV-2 and coronaviruses.

The receptor's source is a human donor in good health. The gene calls are TRBV10-2 and TRBJ2-2; a possible D gene is TRBD2 (5 bases). The sample was CD4+ T cells from PBMCs, cultured in vitro. The CDR3 is CASSSIRGTRELFF. The CDR3 nucleotides are TGCGCCAGCAGTAGCATTCGGGGAACCAGGGAGCTGTTTTTT.